One and the same sample provided the 11 T cell receptor beta chains below, sequenced in a study of cytomegalovirus exposure and HLA in healthy donors. Use of 60 Vbeta and 13 Jbeta primers characterized the PCR. Sequencing used immunoSEQ multiplex PCR; TCRdb keeps in-frame clones, though not all of them. The repertoire consists of more than 130,000 clones, with 80% occurring once and the leading ten covering 6.5% to 7%. Sequencing input: PBMCs. The receptors were gathered from a man aged 35 to 55 in good health and CMV-seropositive.

The chain recombines TRBV2 with TRBJ1-6, with 7 bases fitting TRBD1. CDR3 length equals 14 residues. Germline V gene lookup returns CDR1 SNHLY and CDR2 FYNNEI. With 9 bases clipped from V and 0 bases from J, the junction kept 2 bases outside the gene matches. In DNA form, the CDR3 reads TGTGCCAGTCGGGACAGCTCCTATAATTCACCCCTCCACTTT. It is translated as CASRDSSYNSPLHF.

The chain recombines TRBV19 with TRBJ1-4; D possibly corresponds to TRBD1 (5 bases). The V end lost 5 bases, the J end lost 0 bases, and 7 bases lay between the germline ends. The CDR3 sequence is 14 residues long. The V gene's germline CDR1 is LNHDA and CDR2 SQIVND (reference sequence). As DNA, the CDR3 is TGTGCCAGTAGTCCAGGGACAACTAATGAAAAACTGTTTTTT. Its protein product is CASSPGTTNEKLFF.

The rearrangement joins TRBV7-9 to TRBJ1-2, with 9 nucleotides matching TRBD1. The V and J ends lost 4 bases and 6 bases, in that order; junction bases with no gene match: 3. This CDR3 has 13 amino acids. The V gene's germline CDR1 is SEHNR and CDR2 FQNEAQ (reference sequence). CDR3 loop: CASSYRDRDGYTF. The CDR3 bases are TGTGCCAGCAGCTACCGGGACAGGGATGGCTACACCTTC.

J is TRBJ1-5 and V is TRBV27; possible D gene TRBD1, 5 bases. The CDR3 has 16 residues. Germline V gene sequence: CDR1 MNHEY, CDR2 SMNVEV (reference sequence). The germline V and J ends were trimmed by 1 base and 7 bases, with 17 bases remaining between them. The CDR3 here is CASSLFPGGLGQPQHF. The CDR3 DNA sequence: TGTGCCAGCAGTTTATTTCCGGGGGGTCTAGGCCAGCCCCAGCATTTT.

The chain combines TRBV18 with TRBJ1-4; perhaps TRBD1 as D (5 bases). Germline V gene sequence: CDR1 KGHSH, CDR2 LQKENI. The V and J ends lost 8 bases and 4 bases respectively, with 11 bases between them. This CDR3 is built from 13 residues. Written as DNA, the CDR3 is TGTGCCAGCCTGGGACTCAATAATGAAAAACTGTTTTTT. Encoded protein: CASLGLNNEKLFF.

J is TRBJ1-4 and V is TRBV6-1; 7 nucleotides agree with TRBD1. This CDR3 is 17 amino acids long. V lost 0 bases and J lost 3; bases outside the gene matches: 7. The germline V gene encodes CDR1 MNHNS and CDR2 SASEGT. CDR3 bases: TGTGCCAGCAGTGAAGCTCTAACCGGGACAGCTAATGAAAAACTGTTTTTT. Translation: CASSEALTGTANEKLFF.

This rearrangement joins TRBV7-2 to TRBJ2-1, with 10 bases identical to TRBD2. Germline lookup yields CDR1 SGHTA and CDR2 FQGNSA. The ends lost 5 bases at V and 6 bases at J; junction bases unmatched: 7. The CDR3 is made up of 15 amino acids. CDR3 protein: CASSPERGGFNEQFF. The CDR3, as DNA: TGTGCCAGCAGCCCGGAGCGGGGGGGCTTCAATGAGCAGTTCTTC.

V and J are TRBV9 and TRBJ2-2, with 7 positions matching TRBD1. With 2 bases clipped from V and 2 bases from J, the junction kept 6 bases outside the gene matches. This CDR3 has 16 residues. The germline gives CDR1 SGDLS, CDR2 YYNGEE. The CDR3 loop is CASSVQGGRNTGELFF. In DNA form, the CDR3 reads TGTGCCAGCAGCGTTCAAGGGGGCCGAAACACCGGGGAGCTGTTTTTT.

This clone was seen only once. This CDR3 is CAISESRSNYGYTF. Here the CDR3 DNA reads TGTGCCATCAGTGAGTCGAGGTCTAACTATGGCTACACCTTC. The chain combines TRBV10-3 with TRBJ1-2; D unclear. The germline V gene encodes CDR1 ENHRY and CDR2 SYGVKD. CDR3 size: 14 residues. Trimming left V 0 bases short and J 0 bases short, with 5 bases between.

This clone was recorded a few times. The V and J genes are TRBV4-1 and TRBJ2-5; unclear D gene. V gave up 1 base and J gave up 7 bases, with 10 bases separating them. This CDR3 contains 13 residues. The germline V gene has CDR1 MGHRA and CDR2 YSYEKL. CDR3 loop: CASSQVEPRTQYF. In nucleotides, the CDR3 is TGCGCCAGCAGCCAAGTTGAGCCGAGGACCCAGTACTTC.

The chain joins TRBV6-5 to TRBJ1-2; 8 nucleotides agree with TRBD1. Germline CDR1 reads MNHEY; CDR2 reads SVGAGI. CDR3 length: 13 amino acids. V gave up 5 bases and J gave up 10 bases; unmatched junction bases: 9. The CDR3 nucleotides are TGTGCCAGCAGTCCATGGACAGGGTCTTTCTACACCTTC. It specifies CASSPWTGSFYTF.